A single sample gave rise to the 20 T cell receptor beta chains below, sequenced in a study of Ad26.COV2.S vaccination and SARS-CoV-2 variants. The table came from immunoSEQ multiplex PCR; TCRdb's copy has only in-frame clones and leaves some out. The data hold 330,000 or so clones, with 85% to 90% observed a single time. The treatment denotes: over 15 received Ad26.COV2.S at low or high dose, single or two shots; about 5 received placebo; per-sample allocation not given. Specimen acquisition occurred on day 63 following the initial vaccine or placebo injection. The sequencing here drew on peripheral blood, taken in a trial of Ad26.COV2.S vaccine versus placebo. The receptor source for this set is a person between 18 and 59 years old who received the Ad26.COV2.S COVID-19 vaccine or a placebo.

This chain joins TRBV7-7 and TRBJ2-5, with TRBD1 matching 10 bases. CDR1 and CDR2 (germline): SSHAT, FNYEAQ (reference sequence). The ends lost 5 bases at V and 1 base at J; junction bases unmatched: 4. This CDR3 has 15 amino acids. The CDR3 sequence is CASSKRTGGQETQYF. The CDR3, as DNA: TGTGCCAGCAGCAAGCGGACAGGGGGCCAAGAGACCCAGTACTTC. The full variable domain, in which reference TRBV7-7 and TRBJ2-5 provide the parts outside the CDR3, is GAGVSQSPRYKVTKRGQDVTLRCDPISSHATLYWYQQALGQGPEFLTYFNYEAQPDKSGLPSDRFSAERPEGSISTLTIQRTEQRDSAMYRCASSKRTGGQETQYFGPGTRLLVL.

The chain uses TRBV7-2 and TRBJ2-6; TRBD2 is a possible D gene (6 bases). This CDR3 contains 17 residues. Trimming shortened V by 8 bases and J by 0 bases, and 17 bases separated the two germline ends. Germline CDR1 and CDR2: SGHTA and FQGNSA. The CDR3 sequence: CASCIGGAPSGANVLTF. In nucleotides, the CDR3 is TGTGCCAGCTGTATTGGAGGGGCTCCCTCTGGGGCCAACGTCCTGACTTTC.

The rearrangement uses TRBV6-1 and TRBJ2-5, with D possibly being TRBD1 (7 bases). The V end was cut by 2 bases, the J end by 2 bases, with 15 bases between. This CDR3 contains 16 residues. Germline V gives CDR1 MNHNS, CDR2 SASEGT. CDR3 DNA sequence: TGTGCCAGCAGTGAACTCCCACCAGGGGGGCAAGAGACCCAGTACTTC. This sequence encodes CASSELPPGGQETQYF.

The gene calls are TRBV5-4 and TRBJ1-2; 7 bases line up with TRBD1. CDR1 and CDR2 from the germline V gene are SGHNT and YYREEE (reference sequence). CDR3 length equals 16 residues. V was clipped by 4 bases and J by 6 bases; unmatched bases: 15. This chain's CDR3 is CASSRQGQVTRDGYTF. Here the CDR3 DNA reads TGTGCCAGCAGCCGGCAAGGACAGGTTACACGCGATGGCTACACCTTC.

V and J are TRBV3-1 (or the pseudogene TRBV3-2) and TRBJ1-1; D is unclear. Germline CDR1 and CDR2: LGHDT and YNNKEL (reference sequence). Deletions cut 0 bases from V and 0 bases from J, with 14 bases between. The CDR3 loop spans 17 amino acids. The DNA of the CDR3 is TGTGCCAGCAGCCAAGATCGACCTCGGCGGCTGAACACTGAAGCTTTCTTT. This gives the protein CASSQDRPRRLNTEAFF.

The rearrangement links TRBV7-2 to TRBJ1-1; possible D gene TRBD1, 6 bases. Trimming removed 5 bases from V and 4 bases from J, with 11 bases in between. Germline lookup yields CDR1 SGHTA and CDR2 FQGNSA. The CDR3 loop spans 13 amino acids. DNA of the CDR3: TGTGCCAGCAGCCAGGACAGAGCCACTGAAGCTTTCTTT. Encoded protein: CASSQDRATEAFF.

J is TRBJ1-2 and V is TRBV4-1, with D perhaps TRBD1 (6 bases). The CDR3 is 14 residues long. CDR1 is MGHRA, CDR2 YSYEKL, per germline. V lost 4 bases and J 6 bases, leaving 15 bases between the germline ends. CDR3 DNA sequence: TGCGCCAGCAGCCCCCTCCCAGGGGATAATGGCTACACCTTC. Translating it yields CASSPLPGDNGYTF.

This clone was observed a single time. CDR3 in DNA: TGCGCCAGCAGCCAACCCATTGGCGCGACCCAAGAGACCCAGTACTTC. This gives the protein CASSQPIGATQETQYF. The chain couples TRBV4-1 to TRBJ2-5; D remains ambiguous. CDR1 is MGHRA and CDR2 is YSYEKL in the germline V gene. V was pared by 2 bases and J by 1 base, with 14 bases between. This CDR3 has 16 residues.

The V and J genes are TRBV2 and TRBJ2-1; perhaps D is TRBD1 or TRBD2 (6 bases each). V lost 5 bases and J 6 bases, leaving 32 bases between the germline ends. The CDR3 runs to 20 residues. CDR1 and CDR2 from the germline V gene are SNHLY and FYNNEI. The CDR3 protein is CASSRRAAGGRGGGSNEQFF. CDR3 coding DNA: TGTGCCAGCAGTAGACGGGCCGCCGGGGGCCGGGGCGGTGGAAGCAATGAGCAGTTCTTC.

The V gene is TRBV3-1 (or the pseudogene TRBV3-2), the J gene TRBJ2-4, with TRBD2 as a possible D gene (5 bases). Germline CDR1 and CDR2: LGHDT and YNNKEL (reference sequence). The CDR3 runs 14 residues. V was pared by 4 bases and J by 6 bases, with 13 bases between. The CDR3 nucleotides are TGTGCCAGCAGCCTCCGGCTAGAGGGAAACATTCAGTACTTC. This gives the protein CASSLRLEGNIQYF.

The genes are TRBV9 and TRBJ1-2; D is perhaps TRBD1 (5 bases). Trimming stripped 5 bases from V and 0 bases from J, with 11 bases between. This CDR3 is built from 14 residues. Germline CDR1 SGDLS, CDR2 YYNGEE. In DNA form, the CDR3 reads TGTGCCAGCAGAGAGGACACCGCTAACTATGGCTACACCTTC. Protein: CASREDTANYGYTF.

The rearrangement links TRBV18 to TRBJ2-3; TRBD2 is a possible D gene (6 bases). Germline CDR1 and CDR2: KGHSH and LQKENI. V was cut by 3 bases and J by 0 bases, with 19 bases left in between. There are 18 residues in the CDR3. Written as DNA, the CDR3 is TGTGCCAGCTCACCTCCTAACGGAGGGTTTGGGAGCACAGATACGCAGTATTTT. Translated, it gives CASSPPNGGFGSTDTQYF.

The rearrangement joins TRBV4-3 to TRBJ2-1; 10 nucleotides align to TRBD2. Germline CDR1 and CDR2: LGHNA and YSLEER. CDR3 size: 16 residues. V gave up 1 base and J gave up 6 bases; unmatched junction bases: 6. CDR3 in amino acids: CASSQGGLAGANEQFF. DNA for the CDR3: TGCGCCAGCAGCCAAGGCGGGCTAGCGGGAGCCAATGAGCAGTTCTTC.

The chain carries TRBV2 and TRBJ1-1; no firm D call. The CDR3 extends over 15 amino acids. V lost 2 bases and J 4 bases, leaving 14 bases between the germline ends. CDR1 is SNHLY, CDR2 FYNNEI, per germline. CDR3 sequence reads: CASSELTLKSTEAFF. The CDR3 bases are TGTGCCAGCAGTGAATTGACATTGAAGAGCACTGAAGCTTTCTTT.

For the CDR3, the DNA is TGTGCCACCAGTCTAAAAGGGGGCCGTGATTTTAATTCACCCCTCCACTTT. Encoded protein: CATSLKGGRDFNSPLHF. The chain links TRBV15 to TRBJ1-6; 7 bases line up with TRBD1. J lost 6 bases, V lost 6 bases, and 14 bases had no gene match. The CDR3 runs 17 residues. The germline gives CDR1 LNHNV, CDR2 YYDKDF (reference sequence).

The V gene is TRBV7-8, the J gene TRBJ2-1, with a weak D call TRBD1 (8 bases). The V gene's germline CDR1 is SGHVS and CDR2 FQNEAQ. V was trimmed by 5 bases and J by 7 bases, leaving 15 bases between them. This CDR3 has 14 residues. CDR3 sequence: CASSAEQGGNEQFF. In DNA form, the CDR3 reads TGTGCCAGCAGCGCAGAACAGGGGGGGAATGAGCAGTTCTTC.

The chain uses TRBV7-3 and TRBJ2-5; D is undetermined. CDR3 length: 14 residues. Trimming removed 3 bases from V and 3 bases from J, with 11 bases in between. CDR1 and CDR2 from the germline V gene are SGHTA and FQGTGA. As DNA, the CDR3 is TGTGCCAGCAGCTTTACCGGATCGGAAGAGACCCAGTACTTC. Residues: CASSFTGSEETQYF. Full variable domain (rest looked up from reference TRBV7-3 and TRBJ2-5): GAGVSQTPSNKVTEKGKYVELRCDPISGHTALYWYRQSLGQGPEFLIYFQGTGAADDSGLPNDRFFAVRPEGSVSTLKIQRTERGDSAVYLCASSFTGSEETQYFGPGTRLLVL.

With respect to this clone: The identical CDR3 is also encoded by other nucleotide sequences in the sample. This sequence joins TRBV5-1 and TRBJ2-3; D not resolved. CDR3 length equals 12 residues. The germline CDR1 and CDR2 sequences are SGHRS and YFSETQ. V shed 3 bases and J shed 3 bases, with 5 bases lying between them. This chain's CDR3 is CASSSGTDTQYF. The CDR3 DNA sequence: TGCGCCAGCAGCTCCGGGACAGATACGCAGTATTTT.

The chain joins TRBV4-1 to TRBJ1-1; unclear D gene. In germline, CDR1 is MGHRA, CDR2 YSYEKL. Deletions cut 3 bases from V and 0 bases from J, with 8 bases between. CDR3 length: 14 amino acids. CDR3 residues: CASSQVIVNTEAFF. In nucleotides, the CDR3 is TGCGCCAGCAGCCAGGTTATAGTGAACACTGAAGCTTTCTTT.

This rearrangement joins TRBV6-2 or TRBV6-3 to TRBJ1-5; possible D gene TRBD1, 5 bases. The germline V gene encodes CDR1 MNHEY and CDR2 SVGEGT. The CDR3 runs to 15 residues. Trimming took 0 bases from V and 4 from J, leaving 10 bases between them. CDR3 DNA sequence: TGTGCCAGCAGTTACTCGTTTGGGGGAAATCAGCCCCAGCATTTT. Amino acids: CASSYSFGGNQPQHF.